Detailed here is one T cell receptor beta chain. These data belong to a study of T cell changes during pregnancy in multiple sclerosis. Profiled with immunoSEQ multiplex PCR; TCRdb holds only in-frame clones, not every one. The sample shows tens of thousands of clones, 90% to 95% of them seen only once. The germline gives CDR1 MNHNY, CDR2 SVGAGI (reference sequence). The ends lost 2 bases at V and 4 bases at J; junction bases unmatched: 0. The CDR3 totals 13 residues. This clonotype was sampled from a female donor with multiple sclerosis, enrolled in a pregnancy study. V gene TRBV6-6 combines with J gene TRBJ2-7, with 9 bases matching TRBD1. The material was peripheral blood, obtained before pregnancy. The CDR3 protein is CASSYGTGYEQYF. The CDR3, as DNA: TGTGCCAGCAGTTACGGGACAGGGTACGAGCAGTACTTC.